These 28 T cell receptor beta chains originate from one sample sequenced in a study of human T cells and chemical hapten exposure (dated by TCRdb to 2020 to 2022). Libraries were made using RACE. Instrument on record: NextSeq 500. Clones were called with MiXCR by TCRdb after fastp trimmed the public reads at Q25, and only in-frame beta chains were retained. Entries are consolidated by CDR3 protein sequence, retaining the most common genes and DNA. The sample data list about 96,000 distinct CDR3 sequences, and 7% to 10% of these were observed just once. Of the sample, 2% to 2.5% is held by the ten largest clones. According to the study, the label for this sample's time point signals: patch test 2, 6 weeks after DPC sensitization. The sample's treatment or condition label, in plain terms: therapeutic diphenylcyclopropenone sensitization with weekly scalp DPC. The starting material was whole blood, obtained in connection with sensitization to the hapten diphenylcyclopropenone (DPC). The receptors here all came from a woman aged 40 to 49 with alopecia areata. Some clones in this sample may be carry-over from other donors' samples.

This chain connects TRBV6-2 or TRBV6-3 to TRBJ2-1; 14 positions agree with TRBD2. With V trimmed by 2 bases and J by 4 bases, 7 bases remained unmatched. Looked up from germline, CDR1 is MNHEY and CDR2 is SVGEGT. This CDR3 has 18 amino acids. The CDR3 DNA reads TGTGCCAGCAGTTACCTACAGGGGACTAGCGGGAGATACAATGAGCAGTTCTTC. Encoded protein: CASSYLQGTSGRYNEQFF.

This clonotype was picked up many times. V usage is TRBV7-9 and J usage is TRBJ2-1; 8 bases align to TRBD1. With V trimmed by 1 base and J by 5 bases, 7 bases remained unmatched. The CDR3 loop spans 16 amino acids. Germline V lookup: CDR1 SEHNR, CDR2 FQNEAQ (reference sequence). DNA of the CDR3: TGTGCCAGCAGCTTAGGGACAGGGCTGGCCCACAATGAGCAGTTCTTC. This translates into CASSLGTGLAHNEQFF.

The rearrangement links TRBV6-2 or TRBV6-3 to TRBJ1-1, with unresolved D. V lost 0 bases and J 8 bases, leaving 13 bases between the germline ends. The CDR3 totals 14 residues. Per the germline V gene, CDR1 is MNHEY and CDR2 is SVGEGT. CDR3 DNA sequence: TGTGCCAGCAGTTACTCGGTTGGATCGGGAGAAGCTTTCTTT. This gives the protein CASSYSVGSGEAFF.

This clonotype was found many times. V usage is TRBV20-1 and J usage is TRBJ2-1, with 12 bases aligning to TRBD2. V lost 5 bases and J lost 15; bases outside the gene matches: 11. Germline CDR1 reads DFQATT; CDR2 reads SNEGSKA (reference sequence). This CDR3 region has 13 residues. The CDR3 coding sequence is TGCAGTGCTGTTAGCCGACTAGCGGGAGATCCGTTCTTC. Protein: CSAVSRLAGDPFF.

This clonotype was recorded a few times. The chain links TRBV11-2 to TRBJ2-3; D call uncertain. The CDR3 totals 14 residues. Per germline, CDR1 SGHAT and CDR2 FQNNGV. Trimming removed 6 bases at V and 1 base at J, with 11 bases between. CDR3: CASRMGWGTDTQYF. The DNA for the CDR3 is TGTGCCAGCAGGATGGGGTGGGGCACAGATACGCAGTATTTT.

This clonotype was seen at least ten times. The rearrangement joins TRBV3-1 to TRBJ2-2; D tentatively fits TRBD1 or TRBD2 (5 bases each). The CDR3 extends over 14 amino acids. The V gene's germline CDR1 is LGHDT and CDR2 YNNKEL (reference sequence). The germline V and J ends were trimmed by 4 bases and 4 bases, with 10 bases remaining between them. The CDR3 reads CASSRGTGTGELFF. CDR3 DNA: TGTGCCAGCAGCCGGGGGACCGGCACCGGGGAGCTGTTTTTT.

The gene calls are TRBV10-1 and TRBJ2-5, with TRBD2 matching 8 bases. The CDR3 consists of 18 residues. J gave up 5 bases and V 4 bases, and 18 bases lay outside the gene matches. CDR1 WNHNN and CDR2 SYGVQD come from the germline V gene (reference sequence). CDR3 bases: TGCGCCAGCAGTGGAAAGCCGGGAGGGCCCTCGGTTCCGGAGACCCAGTACTTC. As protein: CASSGKPGGPSVPETQYF.

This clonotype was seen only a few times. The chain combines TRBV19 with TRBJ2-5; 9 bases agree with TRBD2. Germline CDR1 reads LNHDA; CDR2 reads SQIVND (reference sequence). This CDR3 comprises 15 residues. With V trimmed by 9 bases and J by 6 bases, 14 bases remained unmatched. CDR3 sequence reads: CASAPSAGGTKTQYF. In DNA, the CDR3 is TGTGCCAGCGCTCCTAGCGCGGGAGGGACGAAGACCCAGTACTTC.

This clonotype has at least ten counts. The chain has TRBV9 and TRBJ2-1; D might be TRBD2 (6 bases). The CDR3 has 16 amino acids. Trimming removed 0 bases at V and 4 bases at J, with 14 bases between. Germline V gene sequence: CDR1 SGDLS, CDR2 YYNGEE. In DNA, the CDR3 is TGTGCCAGCAGCGTAGAGGGCGGGACGGCATACAATGAGCAGTTCTTC. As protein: CASSVEGGTAYNEQFF.

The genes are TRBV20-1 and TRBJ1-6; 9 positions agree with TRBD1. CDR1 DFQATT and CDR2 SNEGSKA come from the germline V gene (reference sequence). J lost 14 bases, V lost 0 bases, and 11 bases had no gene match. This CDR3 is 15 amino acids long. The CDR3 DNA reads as TGCAGTGCTAGAGATCTGGGACAGGGTTTCAGGACCCTCCACTTT. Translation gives CSARDLGQGFRTLHF.

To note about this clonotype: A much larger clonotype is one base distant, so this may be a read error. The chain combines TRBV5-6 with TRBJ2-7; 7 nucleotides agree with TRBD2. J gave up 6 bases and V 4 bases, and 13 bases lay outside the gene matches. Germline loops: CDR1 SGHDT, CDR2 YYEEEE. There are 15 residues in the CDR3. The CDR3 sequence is CASSLPTGGFCEQYF. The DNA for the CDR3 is TGTGCCAGCAGCCTCCCGACGGGAGGTTTCTGCGAGCAGTACTTC.

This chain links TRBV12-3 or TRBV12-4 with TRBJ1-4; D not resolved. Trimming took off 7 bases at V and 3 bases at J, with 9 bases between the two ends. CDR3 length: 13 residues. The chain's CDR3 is CASTVASNEKLFF. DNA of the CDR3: TGTGCCAGCACCGTGGCGTCTAATGAAAAACTGTTTTTT.

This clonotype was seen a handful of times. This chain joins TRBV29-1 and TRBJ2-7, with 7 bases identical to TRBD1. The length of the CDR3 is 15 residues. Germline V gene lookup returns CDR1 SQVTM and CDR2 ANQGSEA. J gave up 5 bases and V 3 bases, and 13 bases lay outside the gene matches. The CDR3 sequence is CSVEMLTGVKDEQYF. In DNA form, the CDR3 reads TGCAGCGTTGAGATGCTAACAGGGGTGAAGGACGAGCAGTACTTC.

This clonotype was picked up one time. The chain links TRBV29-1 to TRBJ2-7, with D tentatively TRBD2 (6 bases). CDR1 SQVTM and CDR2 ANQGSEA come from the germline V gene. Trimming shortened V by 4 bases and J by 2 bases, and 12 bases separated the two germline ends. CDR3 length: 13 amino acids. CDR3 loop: CSVAAGLAYEQYF. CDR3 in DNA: TGCAGCGTTGCAGCGGGCCTGGCCTACGAGCAGTACTTC.

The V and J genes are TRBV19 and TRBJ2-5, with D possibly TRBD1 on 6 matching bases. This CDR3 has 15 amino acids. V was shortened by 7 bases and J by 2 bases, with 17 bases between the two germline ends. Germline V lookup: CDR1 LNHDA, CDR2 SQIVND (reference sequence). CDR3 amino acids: CASNQQGARQETQYF. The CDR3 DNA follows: TGTGCCAGTAATCAACAGGGTGCGAGGCAAGAGACCCAGTACTTC.

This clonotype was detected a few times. The CDR3 DNA reads TGTGCCAGCAGCTTAAACTCAGGGACCCCCTACGAGCAGTACTTC. Amino acids: CASSLNSGTPYEQYF. This chain links TRBV7-8 with TRBJ2-7; D possibly uses TRBD1 or TRBD2 (5 bases each). The CDR3 sequence is 15 residues long. V lost 2 bases and J 2 bases, leaving 13 bases between the germline ends. Germline values: CDR1 SGHVS, CDR2 FQNEAQ.

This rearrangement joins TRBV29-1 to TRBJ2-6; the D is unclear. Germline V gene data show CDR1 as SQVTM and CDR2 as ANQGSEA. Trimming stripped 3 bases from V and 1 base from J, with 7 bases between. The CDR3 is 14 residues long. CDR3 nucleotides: TGCAGCGTTGATCTTCGATCTGGGGCCAACGTCCTGACTTTC. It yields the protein CSVDLRSGANVLTF.

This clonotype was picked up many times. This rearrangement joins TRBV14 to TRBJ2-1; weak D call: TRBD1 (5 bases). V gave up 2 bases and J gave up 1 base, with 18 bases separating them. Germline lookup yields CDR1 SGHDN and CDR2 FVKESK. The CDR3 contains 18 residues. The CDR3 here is CASSQISSSDSSYNEQFF. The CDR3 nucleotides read TGTGCCAGCAGCCAAATATCCTCGAGTGACAGTTCCTACAATGAGCAGTTCTTC.

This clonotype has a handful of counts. The CDR3, as DNA: TGTGCCAGCAGTTTGGTTGGACAGGGGGGATATTATGGCTACACCTTC. This codes for CASSLVGQGGYYGYTF. V gene TRBV27 combines with J gene TRBJ1-2, with TRBD1 identical over 10 bases. V trimming: 3 bases; J trimming: 5 bases; junction bases outside the gene matches: 9. Germline loops: CDR1 MNHEY, CDR2 SMNVEV (reference sequence). This CDR3 is 16 amino acids long.

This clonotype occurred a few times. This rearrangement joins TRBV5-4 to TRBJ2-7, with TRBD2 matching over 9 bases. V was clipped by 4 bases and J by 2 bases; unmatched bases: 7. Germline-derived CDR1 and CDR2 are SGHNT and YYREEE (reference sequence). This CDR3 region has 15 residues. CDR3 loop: CASSMTSGATYEQYF. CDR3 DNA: TGTGCCAGCAGCATGACTAGCGGAGCAACCTACGAGCAGTACTTC.

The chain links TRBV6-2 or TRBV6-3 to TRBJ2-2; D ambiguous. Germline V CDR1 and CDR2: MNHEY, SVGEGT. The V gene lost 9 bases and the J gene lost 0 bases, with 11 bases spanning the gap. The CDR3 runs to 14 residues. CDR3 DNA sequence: TGTGCCAGGTCCGCAGACGCGAACACCGGGGAGCTGTTTTTT. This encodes CARSADANTGELFF.

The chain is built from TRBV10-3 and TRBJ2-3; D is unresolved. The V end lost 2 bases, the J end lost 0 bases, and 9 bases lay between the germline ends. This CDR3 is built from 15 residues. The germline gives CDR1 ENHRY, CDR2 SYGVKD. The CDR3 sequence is CAISEPESSTDTQYF. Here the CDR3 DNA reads TGTGCCATCAGTGAGCCCGAATCTAGCACAGATACGCAGTATTTT.

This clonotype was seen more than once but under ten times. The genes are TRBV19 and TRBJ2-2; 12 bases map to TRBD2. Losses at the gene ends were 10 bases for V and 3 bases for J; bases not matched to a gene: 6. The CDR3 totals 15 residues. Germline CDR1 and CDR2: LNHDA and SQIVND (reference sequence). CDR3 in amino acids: CATTGTSGYTGELFF. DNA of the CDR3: TGTGCCACCACCGGGACTAGCGGGTACACCGGGGAGCTGTTTTTT. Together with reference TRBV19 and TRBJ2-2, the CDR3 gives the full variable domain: DGGITQSPKYLFRKEGQNVTLSCEQNLNHDAMYWYRQDPGQGLRLIYYSQIVNDFQKGDIAEGYSVSREKKESFPLTVTSAQKNPTAFYLCATTGTSGYTGELFFGEGSRLTVL.

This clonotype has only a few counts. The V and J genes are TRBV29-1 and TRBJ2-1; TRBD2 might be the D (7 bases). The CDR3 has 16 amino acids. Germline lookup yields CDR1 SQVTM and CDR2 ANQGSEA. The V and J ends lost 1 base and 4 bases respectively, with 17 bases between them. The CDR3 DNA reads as TGCAGCGTTGAAGTTGTACAGGGAGGGGTTTACAATGAGCAGTTCTTC. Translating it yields CSVEVVQGGVYNEQFF.

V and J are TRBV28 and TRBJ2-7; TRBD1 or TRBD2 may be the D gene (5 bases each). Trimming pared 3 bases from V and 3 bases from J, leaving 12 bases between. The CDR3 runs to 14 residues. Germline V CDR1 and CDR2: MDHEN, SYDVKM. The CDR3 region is CASSFGTVVYEQYF. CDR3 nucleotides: TGTGCCAGCAGTTTTGGGACGGTCGTCTACGAGCAGTACTTC.

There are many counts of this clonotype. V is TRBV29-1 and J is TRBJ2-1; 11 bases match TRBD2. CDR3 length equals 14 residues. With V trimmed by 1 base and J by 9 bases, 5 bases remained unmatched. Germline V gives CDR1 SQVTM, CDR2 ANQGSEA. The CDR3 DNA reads TGCAGCGTTGAAGGTCTAGCGGGAGGACGTGAGCAGTTCTTC. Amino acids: CSVEGLAGGREQFF.

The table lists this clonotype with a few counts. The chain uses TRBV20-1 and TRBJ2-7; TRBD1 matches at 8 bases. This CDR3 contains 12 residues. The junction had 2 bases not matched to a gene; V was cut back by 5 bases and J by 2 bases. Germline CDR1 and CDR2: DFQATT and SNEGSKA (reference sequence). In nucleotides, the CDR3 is TGCAGTGCTGAGGACAGGGCCTACGAGCAGTACTTC. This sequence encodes CSAEDRAYEQYF.

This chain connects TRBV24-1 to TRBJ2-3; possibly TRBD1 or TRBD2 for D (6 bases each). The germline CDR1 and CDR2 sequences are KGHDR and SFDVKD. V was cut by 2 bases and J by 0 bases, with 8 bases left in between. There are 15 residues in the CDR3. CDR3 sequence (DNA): TGTGCCACCAGTGATTGGGGGGCCAGCACAGATACGCAGTATTTT. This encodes CATSDWGASTDTQYF.